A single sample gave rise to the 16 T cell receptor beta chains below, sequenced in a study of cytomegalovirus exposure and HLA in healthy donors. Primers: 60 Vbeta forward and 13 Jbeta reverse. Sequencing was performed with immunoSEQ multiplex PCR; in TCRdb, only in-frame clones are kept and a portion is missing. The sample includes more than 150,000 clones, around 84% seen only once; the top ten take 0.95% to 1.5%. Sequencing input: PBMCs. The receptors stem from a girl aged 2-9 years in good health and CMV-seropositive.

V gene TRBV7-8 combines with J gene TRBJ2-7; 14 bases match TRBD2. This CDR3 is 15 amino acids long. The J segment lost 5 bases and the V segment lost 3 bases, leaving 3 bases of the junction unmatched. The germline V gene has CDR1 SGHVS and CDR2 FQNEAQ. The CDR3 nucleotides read TGTGCCAGCAGCTTGGGACTAGCGGGAGAGAACGAGCAGTACTTC. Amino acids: CASSLGLAGENEQYF.

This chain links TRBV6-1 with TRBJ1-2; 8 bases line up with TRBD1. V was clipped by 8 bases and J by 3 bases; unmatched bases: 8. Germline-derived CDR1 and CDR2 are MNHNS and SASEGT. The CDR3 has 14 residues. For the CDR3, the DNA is TGTGCCAGCCGACTAAGGACAGGGTACTATGGCTACACCTTC. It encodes CASRLRTGYYGYTF.

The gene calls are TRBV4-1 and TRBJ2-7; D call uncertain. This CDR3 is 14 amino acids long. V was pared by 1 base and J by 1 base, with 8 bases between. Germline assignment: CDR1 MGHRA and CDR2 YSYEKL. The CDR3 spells CASSQGPASYEQYF. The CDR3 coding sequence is TGCGCCAGCAGCCAAGGACCAGCGTCCTACGAGCAGTACTTC.

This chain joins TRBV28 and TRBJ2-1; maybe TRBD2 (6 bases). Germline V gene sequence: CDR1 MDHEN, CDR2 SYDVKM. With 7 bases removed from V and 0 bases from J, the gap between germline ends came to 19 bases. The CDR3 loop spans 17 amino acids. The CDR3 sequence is CASKLGGTGSSYNEQFF. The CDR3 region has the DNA TGTGCCAGCAAGTTGGGCGGGACCGGAAGCTCCTACAATGAGCAGTTCTTC.

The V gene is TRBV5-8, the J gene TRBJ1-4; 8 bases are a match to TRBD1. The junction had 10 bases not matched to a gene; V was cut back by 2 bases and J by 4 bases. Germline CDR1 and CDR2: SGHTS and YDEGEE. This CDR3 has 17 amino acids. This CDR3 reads CASSFTRTGLLNEKLFF. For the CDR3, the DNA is TGTGCCAGCAGCTTTACCAGGACAGGGCTTCTTAATGAAAAACTGTTTTTT.

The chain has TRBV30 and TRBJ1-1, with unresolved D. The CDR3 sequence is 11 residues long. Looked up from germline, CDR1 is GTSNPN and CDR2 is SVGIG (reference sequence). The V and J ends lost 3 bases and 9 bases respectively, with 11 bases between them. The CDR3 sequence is CAWSGEKKAFF. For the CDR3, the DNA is TGTGCCTGGAGCGGAGAAAAGAAAGCTTTCTTT.

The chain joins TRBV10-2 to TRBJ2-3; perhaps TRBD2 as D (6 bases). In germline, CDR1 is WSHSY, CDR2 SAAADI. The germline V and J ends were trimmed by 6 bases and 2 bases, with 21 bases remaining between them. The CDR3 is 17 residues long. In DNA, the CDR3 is TGCGCCAGCAGACTTTCACCCGGGACTCCCGCCACAGATACGCAGTATTTT. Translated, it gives CASRLSPGTPATDTQYF.

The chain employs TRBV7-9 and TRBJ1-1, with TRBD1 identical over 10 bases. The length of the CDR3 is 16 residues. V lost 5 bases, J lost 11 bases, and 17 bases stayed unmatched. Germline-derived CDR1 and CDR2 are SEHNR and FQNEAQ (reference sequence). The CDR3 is CASSPTAGTGALLAFF. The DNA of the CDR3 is TGTGCCAGCAGCCCTACTGCCGGGACAGGGGCTCTGTTGGCTTTCTTT.

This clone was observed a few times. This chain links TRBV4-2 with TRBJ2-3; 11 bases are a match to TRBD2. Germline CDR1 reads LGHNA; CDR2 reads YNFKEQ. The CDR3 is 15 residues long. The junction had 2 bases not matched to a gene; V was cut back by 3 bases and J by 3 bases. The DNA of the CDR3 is TGTGCCAGCAGCCAGGGACTAGCGGATACAGATACGCAGTATTTT. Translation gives CASSQGLADTDTQYF.

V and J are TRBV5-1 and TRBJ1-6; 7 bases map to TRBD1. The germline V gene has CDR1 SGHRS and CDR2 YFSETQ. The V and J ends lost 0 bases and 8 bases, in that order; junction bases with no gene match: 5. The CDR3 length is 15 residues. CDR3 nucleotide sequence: TGCGCCAGCAGCTTGGTACAGGGGTCCCATTCACCCCTCCACTTT. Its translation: CASSLVQGSHSPLHF.

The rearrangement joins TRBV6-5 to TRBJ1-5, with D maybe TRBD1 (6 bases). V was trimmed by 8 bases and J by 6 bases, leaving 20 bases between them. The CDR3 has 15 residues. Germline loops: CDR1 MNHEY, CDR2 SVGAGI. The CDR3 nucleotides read TGTGCCAGCTCGCCCTCGGGAGGGGGGGGTCAGCCCCAGCATTTT. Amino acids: CASSPSGGGGQPQHF.

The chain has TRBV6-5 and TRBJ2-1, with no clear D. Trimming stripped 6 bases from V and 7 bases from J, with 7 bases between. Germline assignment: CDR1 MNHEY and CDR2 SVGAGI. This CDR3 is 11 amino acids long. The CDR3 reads CASSIVNEQFF. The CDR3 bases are TGTGCCAGCAGCATAGTAAATGAGCAGTTCTTC.

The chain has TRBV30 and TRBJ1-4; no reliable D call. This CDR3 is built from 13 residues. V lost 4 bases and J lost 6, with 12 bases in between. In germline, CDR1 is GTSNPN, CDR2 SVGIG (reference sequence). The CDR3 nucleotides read TGTGCCTGGACCCCTCGGGGAGATGAAAAACTGTTTTTT. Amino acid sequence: CAWTPRGDEKLFF.

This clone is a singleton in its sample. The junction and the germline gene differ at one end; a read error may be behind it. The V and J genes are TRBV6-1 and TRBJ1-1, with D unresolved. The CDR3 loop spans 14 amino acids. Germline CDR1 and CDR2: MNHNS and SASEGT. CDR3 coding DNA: TGTGCCAGCAGTGATCCCCTCTCTAACAGTGAAGCTTTCTTT. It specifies CASSDPLSNSEAFF.

CDR3 in DNA: TGCGCCAGCAGTGAGCTCTACAGTACTAACTATGGCTACACCTTC. It is translated as CASSELYSTNYGYTF. The rearrangement joins TRBV10-1 to TRBJ1-2; D gene ambiguous. Germline V gives CDR1 WNHNN, CDR2 SYGVQD (reference sequence). Trimming cost V 2 bases and J 0 bases, with 10 bases left between them. This CDR3 has 15 residues.

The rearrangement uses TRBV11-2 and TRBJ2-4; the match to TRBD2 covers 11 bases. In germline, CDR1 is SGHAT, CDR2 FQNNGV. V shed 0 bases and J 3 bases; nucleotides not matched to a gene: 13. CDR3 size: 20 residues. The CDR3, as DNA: TGTGCCAGCAGCTTAGAGTCGCGTACTAGCGGGAGTCGTGGCAAAAACATTCAGTACTTC. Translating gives CASSLESRTSGSRGKNIQYF.